The present entry profiles one T cell receptor beta chain with its context. Its antigen is currently not known. Nothing much larger sits one base from this clone, and base qualities are not available. The sample belongs to a study of human T cells and chemical hapten exposure (dated by TCRdb to the early 2020s). As for the study more broadly: For sensitization, 2% DPC in acetone was applied to a roughly 2 cm by roughly 2 cm area of upper inner arm skin. The libraries were sequenced as a pool, and the TCR yield per sample differed mostly because of small variations in library volumes within the pool. Weekly therapeutic DPC doses were additionally applied to the scalp of patients throughout the roughly 23-week study period. The study tracked peripheral blood TCR repertoire changes in vivo during primary and secondary sensitization to the hapten diphenylcyclopropenone (DPC) in alopecia patients. Alopecia areata with under or over 50% scalp involvement, alopecia totalis and alopecia universalis were represented in the patient cohort, which was mostly female. Patient blood was sampled pre-sensitization (week 0) and at 2, 6 and about 24 weeks after DPC sensitization. Patch testing was performed on the upper back with Finn chambers containing 0.01% DPC, and the patch tests were scored after 6 days according to International Contact Dermatitis Research Group standards. Under 30 alopecia patients gave blood for TCR sequencing at one to four time points (pre-sensitization, 2, 6 and 24 weeks).

Read against the paper, the sample's time point label means: patch test 1, 2 weeks after DPC sensitization. The treatment or condition label of this sample denotes: therapeutic diphenylcyclopropenone sensitization with weekly scalp DPC. At each patch-test visit, blood was drawn before the patch test was applied. Eligible patients were aged 18 to 70, diagnosed with alopecia, deemed suitable for DPC therapy, and excluded if pregnant. Total RNA was isolated from unfractionated whole blood collected in Tempus Blood RNA tubes. Beyond this particular receptor, the publication reports: Repeated subsampling changed both the strength of the expansion versus patch-test correlation and the threshold at which that correlation became significant. Expanded TCRs formed significantly more large CDR3 similarity clusters than pre-sensitization or healthy control sets, consistent with antigen-driven responses. DPC sensitization did not change the number of TCRs with a frequency above 1 in 1000, and there was no evidence of changes in global repertoire structure. Patch test score correlated positively with the number of PT1 expanded TCRs, reaching significance at thresholds 8, 16 and 32 but not at 4. Because every patient had alopecia, a presumed autoimmune disease, the patients' immune response might differ from that of healthy individuals.

The library was obtained by RACE. The instrument given in TCRdb is NextSeq 500. During library preparation, unique molecular identifiers were attached to individual cDNA molecules so that TCRs could be counted in a quantitative, reproducible way. For every blood RNA sample, sequencing covered both the TCR alpha and TCR beta chains. From the authors' description of their analysis: The median number of TCRs per sample was 95,638, ranging from 23,224 to 690,600. V, J and CDR3 annotation of the TCR reads was performed with the Decombinator software suite. To make PS versus PT1 abundance plots, every sample was subsampled to the same number of TCRs (28,000). TCRs were defined as expanded if absent before sensitization and observed at least eight times at the 2-week time point. TCRdb took the public reads, trimmed them with fastp at Q25, ran MiXCR for clone calling and kept in-frame beta chains. When rows share a CDR3 protein, they turn into one entry using the most common DNA and genes. The V and J calls come from TCRdb's annotation, not from the publication. The sample records 150,000 to 200,000 distinct CDR3 sequences, about 14% of which are singletons. The top ten constitute 1.5% to 2% of the sample.

Trimming takes 5 bases off V and 4 bases off J; junction bases not matched to a gene: 14. The CDR1 and CDR2 encoded by the germline V gene (reference sequence) are MNHNY and SVGAGI. Reading from cysteine to phenylalanine, the CDR3 counts 18 amino acids. Kept here is only the CDR3 DNA, which spans 54 bases and is read in frame from base 1. The TCR sequence derives from a woman between 25 and 40 years old with alopecia areata. Some clones in this sample may be carry-over from other donors' samples. The sequencing here drew on whole blood, taken in connection with sensitization to the hapten diphenylcyclopropenone (DPC). The rearranged chain carries TRBV6-6 and TRBJ2-3; 11 central bases correspond to TRBD2. The bases read TGTGCCAGCAGTCTCCGCCCTCGACTAGCGGGGACCCCAGATACGCAGTATTTT. Translated, it gives CASSLRPRLAGTPDTQYF.